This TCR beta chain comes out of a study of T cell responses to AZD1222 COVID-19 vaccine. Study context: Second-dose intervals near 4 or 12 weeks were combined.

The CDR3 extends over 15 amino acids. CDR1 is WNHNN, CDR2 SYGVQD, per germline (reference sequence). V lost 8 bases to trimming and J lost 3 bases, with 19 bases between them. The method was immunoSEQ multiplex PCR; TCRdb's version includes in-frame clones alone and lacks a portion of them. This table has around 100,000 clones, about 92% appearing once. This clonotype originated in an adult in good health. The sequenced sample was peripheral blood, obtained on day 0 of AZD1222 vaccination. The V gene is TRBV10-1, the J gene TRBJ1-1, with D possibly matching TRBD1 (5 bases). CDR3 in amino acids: CASGLPTGSYTEAFF. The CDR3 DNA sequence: TGCGCCAGCGGATTGCCAACAGGCTCATACACTGAAGCTTTCTTT.